This T cell receptor beta chain came from a study of blood T cell repertoires in COVID-19. Study overall: Samples came from the United States, Italy and Spain, spanning acute and convalescent COVID-19.

TCRdb's copy holds only in-frame clones and misses some; the assay was immunoSEQ multiplex PCR. The sample comprises around 250,000 clones, about 80% of which are singletons, and approximately 1.9% rests with the top ten. The source is a woman older than 75 with acute or convalescent COVID-19. Source material: peripheral blood.

The chain's CDR3 is CASSVNPSRGDTEAFF. The CDR3 DNA is TGTGCCAGCAGCGTAAACCCCTCAAGAGGTGACACTGAAGCTTTCTTT. The chain joins TRBV9 to TRBJ1-1, with no clear D. This CDR3 has 16 residues. Trimming cost V 1 base and J 3 bases, with 16 bases left between them. Germline CDR1 reads SGDLS; CDR2 reads YYNGEE.